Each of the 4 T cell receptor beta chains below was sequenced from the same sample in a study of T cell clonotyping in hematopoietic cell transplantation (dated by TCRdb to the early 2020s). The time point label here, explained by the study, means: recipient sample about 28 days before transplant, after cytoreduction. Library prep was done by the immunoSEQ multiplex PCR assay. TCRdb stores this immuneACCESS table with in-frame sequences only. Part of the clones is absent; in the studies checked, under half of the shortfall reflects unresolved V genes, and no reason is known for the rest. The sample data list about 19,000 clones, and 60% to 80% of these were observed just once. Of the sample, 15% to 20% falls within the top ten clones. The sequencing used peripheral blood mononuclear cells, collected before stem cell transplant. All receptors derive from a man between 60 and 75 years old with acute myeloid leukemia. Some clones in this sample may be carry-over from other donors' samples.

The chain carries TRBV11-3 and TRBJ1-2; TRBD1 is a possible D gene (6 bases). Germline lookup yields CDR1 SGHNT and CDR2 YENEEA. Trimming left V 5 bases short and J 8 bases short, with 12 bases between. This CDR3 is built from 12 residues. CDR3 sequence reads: CASSHGTFGYTF. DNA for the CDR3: TGTGCCAGCAGCCACGGGACATTCGGCTACACCTTC.

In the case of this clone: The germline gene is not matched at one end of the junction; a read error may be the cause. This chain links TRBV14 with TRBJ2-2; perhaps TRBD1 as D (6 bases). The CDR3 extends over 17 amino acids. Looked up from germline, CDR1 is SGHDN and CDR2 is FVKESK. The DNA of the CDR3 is TGTGCCAACAGCCAAGGTCTCCAGGGGATAAACACCGGGGAGCTGTTTTTT. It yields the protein CANSQGLQGINTGELFF.

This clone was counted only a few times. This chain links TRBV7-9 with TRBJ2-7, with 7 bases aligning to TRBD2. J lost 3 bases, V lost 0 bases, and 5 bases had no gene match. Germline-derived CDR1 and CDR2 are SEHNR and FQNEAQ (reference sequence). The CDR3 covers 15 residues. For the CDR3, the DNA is TGTGCCAGCAGCTTAGCGGCTAGCGGAGTCTACGAGCAGTACTTC. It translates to CASSLAASGVYEQYF.

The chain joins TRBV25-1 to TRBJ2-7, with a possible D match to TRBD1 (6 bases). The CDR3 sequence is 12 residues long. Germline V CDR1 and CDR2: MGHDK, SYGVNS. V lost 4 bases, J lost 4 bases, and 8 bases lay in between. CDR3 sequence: CASSGTGYEQYF. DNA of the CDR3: TGTGCCAGCAGTGGTACAGGGTACGAGCAGTACTTC.